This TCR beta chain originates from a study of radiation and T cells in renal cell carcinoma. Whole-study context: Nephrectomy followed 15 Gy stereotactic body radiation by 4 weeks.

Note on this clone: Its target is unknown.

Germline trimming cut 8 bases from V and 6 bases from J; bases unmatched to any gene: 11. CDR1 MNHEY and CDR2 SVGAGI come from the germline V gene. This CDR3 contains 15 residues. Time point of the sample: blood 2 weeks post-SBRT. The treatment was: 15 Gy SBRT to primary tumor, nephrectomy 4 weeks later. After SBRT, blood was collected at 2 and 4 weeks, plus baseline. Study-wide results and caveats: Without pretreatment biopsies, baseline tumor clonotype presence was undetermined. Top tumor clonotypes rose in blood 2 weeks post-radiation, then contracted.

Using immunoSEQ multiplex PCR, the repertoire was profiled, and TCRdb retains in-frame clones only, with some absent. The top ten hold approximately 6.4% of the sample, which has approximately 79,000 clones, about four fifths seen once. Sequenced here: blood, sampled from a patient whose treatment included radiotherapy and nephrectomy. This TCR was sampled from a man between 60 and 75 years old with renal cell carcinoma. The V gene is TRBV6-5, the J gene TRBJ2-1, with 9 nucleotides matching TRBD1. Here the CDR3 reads CASAIRTGAINEQFF. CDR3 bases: TGTGCCAGCGCCATCCGGACAGGGGCCATCAATGAGCAGTTCTTC.